Included here is one T cell receptor beta chain sequence, with context. V was trimmed by 5 bases and J by 3 bases, leaving 20 bases between them. Germline values: CDR1 DFQATT, CDR2 SNEGSKA (reference sequence). The CDR3 runs 15 residues. Noted time point: longitudinal time-point 3. The starting material, 2 million PBMCs stored at -80 C, gave rise to the unsorted libraries. These data come from a study of neurological immune-mediated disorders. From the 5' RACE reads, TCRdb called clonotypes with MiXCR, one entry per CDR3 protein. The data contain more than 100,000 distinct CDR3 sequences, roughly a tenth of them singletons.

This receptor was identified in a female donor with HTLV-1-associated myelopathy (HAM/TSP). Sequenced input: PBMCs. The chain joins TRBV20-1 to TRBJ2-7; TRBD1 is a possible D gene (5 bases). The CDR3 region is CSAPPTTTAIYEQYF. The CDR3 DNA reads as TGCAGTGCTCCTCCAACCACGACAGCCATCTACGAGCAGTACTTC.